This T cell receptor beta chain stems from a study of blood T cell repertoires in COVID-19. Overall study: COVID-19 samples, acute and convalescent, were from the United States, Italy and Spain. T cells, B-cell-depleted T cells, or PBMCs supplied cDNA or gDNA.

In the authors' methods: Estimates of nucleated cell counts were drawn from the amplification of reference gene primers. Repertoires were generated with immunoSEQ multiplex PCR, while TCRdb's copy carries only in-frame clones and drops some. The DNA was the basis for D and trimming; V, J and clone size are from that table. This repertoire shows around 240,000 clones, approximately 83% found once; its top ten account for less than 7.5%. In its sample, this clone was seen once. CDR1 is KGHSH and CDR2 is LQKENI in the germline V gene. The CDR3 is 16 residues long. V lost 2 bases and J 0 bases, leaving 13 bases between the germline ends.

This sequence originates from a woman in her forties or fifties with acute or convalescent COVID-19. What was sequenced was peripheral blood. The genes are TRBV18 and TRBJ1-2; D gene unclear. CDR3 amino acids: CASSPAVPETNYGYTF. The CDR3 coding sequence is TGTGCCAGCTCACCAGCCGTCCCGGAGACTAACTATGGCTACACCTTC.